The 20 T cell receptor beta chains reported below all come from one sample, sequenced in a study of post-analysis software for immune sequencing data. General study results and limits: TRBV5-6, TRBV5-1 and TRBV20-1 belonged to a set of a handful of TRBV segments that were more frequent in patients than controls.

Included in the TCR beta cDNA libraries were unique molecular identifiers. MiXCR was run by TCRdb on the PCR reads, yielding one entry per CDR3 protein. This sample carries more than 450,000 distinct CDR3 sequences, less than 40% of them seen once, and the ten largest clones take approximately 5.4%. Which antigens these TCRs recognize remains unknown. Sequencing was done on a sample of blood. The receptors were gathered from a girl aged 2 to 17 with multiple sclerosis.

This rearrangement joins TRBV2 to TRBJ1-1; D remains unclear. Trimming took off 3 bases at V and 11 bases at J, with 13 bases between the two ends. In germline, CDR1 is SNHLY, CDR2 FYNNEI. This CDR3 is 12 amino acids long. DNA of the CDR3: TGTGCCAGCAGTGAGACGGCCCTCCCGGCTTTCTTT. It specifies CASSETALPAFF.

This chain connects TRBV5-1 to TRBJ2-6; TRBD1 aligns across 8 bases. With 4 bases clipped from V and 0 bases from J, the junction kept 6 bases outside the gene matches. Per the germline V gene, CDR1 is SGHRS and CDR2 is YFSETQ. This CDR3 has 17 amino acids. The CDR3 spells CASSHGTGRSGANVLTF. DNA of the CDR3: TGCGCCAGCAGCCACGGGACAGGCCGCTCTGGGGCCAACGTCCTGACTTTC. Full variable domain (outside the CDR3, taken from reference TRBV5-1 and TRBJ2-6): KAGVTQTPRYLIKTRGQQVTLSCSPISGHRSVSWYQQTPGQGLQFLFEYFSETQRNKGNFPGRFSGRQFSNSRSEMNVSTLELGDSALYLCASSHGTGRSGANVLTFGAGSRLTVL.

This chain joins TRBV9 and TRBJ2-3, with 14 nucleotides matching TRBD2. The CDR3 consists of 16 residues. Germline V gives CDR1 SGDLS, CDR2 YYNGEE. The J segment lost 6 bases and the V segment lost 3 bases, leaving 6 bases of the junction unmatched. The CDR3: CASSGRLAGGQDTQYF. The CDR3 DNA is TGTGCCAGCAGCGGAAGACTAGCGGGGGGGCAGGATACGCAGTATTTT.

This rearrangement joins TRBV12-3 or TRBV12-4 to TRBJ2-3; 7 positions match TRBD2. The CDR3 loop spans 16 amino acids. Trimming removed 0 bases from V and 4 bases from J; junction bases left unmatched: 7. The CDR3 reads CASSLAGARGADTQYF. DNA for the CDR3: TGTGCCAGCAGTTTAGCAGGGGCACGGGGGGCAGATACGCAGTATTTT.

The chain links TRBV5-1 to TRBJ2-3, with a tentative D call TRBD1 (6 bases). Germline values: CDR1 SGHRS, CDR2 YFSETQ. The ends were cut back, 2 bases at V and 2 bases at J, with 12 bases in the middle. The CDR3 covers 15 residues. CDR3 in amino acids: CASSLRTAYTDTQYF. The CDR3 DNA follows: TGCGCCAGCAGCTTAAGGACAGCCTACACAGATACGCAGTATTTT.

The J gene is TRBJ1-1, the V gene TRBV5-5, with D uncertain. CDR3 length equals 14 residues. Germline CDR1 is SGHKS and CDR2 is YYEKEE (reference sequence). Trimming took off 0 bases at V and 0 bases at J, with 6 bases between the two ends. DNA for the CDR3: TGTGCCAGCAGCTTGGATTTTTTGAACACTGAAGCTTTCTTT. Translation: CASSLDFLNTEAFF.

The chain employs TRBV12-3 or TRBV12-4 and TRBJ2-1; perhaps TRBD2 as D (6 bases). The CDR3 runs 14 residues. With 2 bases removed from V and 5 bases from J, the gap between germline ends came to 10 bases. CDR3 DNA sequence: TGTGCCAGCAGTTTACTAGGGGAGGACAATGAGCAGTTCTTC. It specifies CASSLLGEDNEQFF.

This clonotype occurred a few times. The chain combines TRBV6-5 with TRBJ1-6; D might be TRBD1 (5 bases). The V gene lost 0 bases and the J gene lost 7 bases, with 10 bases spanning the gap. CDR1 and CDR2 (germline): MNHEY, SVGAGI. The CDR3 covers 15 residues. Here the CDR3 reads CASSYSRGTNSPLHF. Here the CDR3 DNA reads TGTGCCAGCAGTTACTCACGGGGCACCAATTCACCCCTCCACTTT.

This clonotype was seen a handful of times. For the CDR3, the DNA is TGTGCCAGCTCACCGATCCGGGGGTCGGGGACTGAAGCTTTCTTT. This sequence encodes CASSPIRGSGTEAFF. The genes are TRBV18 and TRBJ1-1; possible D gene TRBD1, 5 bases. This CDR3 region has 15 residues. V was pared by 3 bases and J by 5 bases, with 16 bases between. The germline gives CDR1 KGHSH, CDR2 LQKENI.

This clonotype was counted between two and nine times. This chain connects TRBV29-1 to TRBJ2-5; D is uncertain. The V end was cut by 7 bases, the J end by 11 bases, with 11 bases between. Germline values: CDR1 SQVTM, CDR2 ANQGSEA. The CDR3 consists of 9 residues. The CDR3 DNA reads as TGCAGCGAATACCATGAGCAGTACTTC. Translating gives CSEYHEQYF.

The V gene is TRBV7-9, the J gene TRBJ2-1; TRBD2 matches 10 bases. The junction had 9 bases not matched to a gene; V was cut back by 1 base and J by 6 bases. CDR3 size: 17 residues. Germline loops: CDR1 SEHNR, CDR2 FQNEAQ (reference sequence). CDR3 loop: CASSLDQRGGLSNEQFF. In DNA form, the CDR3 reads TGTGCCAGCAGCTTAGATCAGCGGGGGGGCCTCAGCAATGAGCAGTTCTTC.

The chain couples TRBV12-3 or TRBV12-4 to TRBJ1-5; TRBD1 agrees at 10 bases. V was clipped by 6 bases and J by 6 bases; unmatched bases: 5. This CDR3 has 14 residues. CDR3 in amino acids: CASSRTGGGQPQHF. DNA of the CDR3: TGTGCCAGCAGCAGGACAGGGGGGGGTCAGCCCCAGCATTTT.

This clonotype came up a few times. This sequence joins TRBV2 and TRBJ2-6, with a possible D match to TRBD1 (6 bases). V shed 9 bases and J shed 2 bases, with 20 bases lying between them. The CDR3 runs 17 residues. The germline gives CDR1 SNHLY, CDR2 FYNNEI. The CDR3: CARTGTLLKAGANVLTF. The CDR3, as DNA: TGTGCCAGAACAGGGACCCTTTTAAAGGCTGGGGCCAACGTCCTGACTTTC.

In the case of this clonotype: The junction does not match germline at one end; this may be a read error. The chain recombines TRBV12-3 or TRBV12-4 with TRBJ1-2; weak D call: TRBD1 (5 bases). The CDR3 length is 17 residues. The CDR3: CASSRGGRARDPYGYIF. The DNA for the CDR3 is TGTGCCAGCAGTCGGGGAGGCAGGGCAAGGGATCCCTATGGCTACATCTTC.

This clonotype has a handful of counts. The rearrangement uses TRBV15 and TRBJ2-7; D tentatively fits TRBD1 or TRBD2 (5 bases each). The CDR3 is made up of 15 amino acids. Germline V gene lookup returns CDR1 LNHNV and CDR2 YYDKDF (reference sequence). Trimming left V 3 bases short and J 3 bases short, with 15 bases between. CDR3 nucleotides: TGTGCCACCAGCAGTCCCTCGAGGGACGGCTACGAGCAGTACTTC. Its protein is CATSSPSRDGYEQYF.

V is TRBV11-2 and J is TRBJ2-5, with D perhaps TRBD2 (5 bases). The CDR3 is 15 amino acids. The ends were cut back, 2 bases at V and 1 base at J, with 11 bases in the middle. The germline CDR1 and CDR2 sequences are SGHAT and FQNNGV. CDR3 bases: TGTGCCAGCAGCTTACGGGGAAGCACCCAAGAGACCCAGTACTTC. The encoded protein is CASSLRGSTQETQYF.

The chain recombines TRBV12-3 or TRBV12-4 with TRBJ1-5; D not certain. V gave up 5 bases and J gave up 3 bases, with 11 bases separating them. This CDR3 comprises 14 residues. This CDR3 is CASSRERTNQPQHF. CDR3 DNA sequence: TGTGCCAGCAGTCGCGAACGGACCAATCAGCCCCAGCATTTT.

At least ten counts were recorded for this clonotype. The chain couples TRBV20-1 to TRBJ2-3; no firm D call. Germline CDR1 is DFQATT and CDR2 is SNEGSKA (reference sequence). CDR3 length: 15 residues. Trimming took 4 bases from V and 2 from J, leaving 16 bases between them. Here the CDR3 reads CSATGGGVLTDTQYF. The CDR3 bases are TGCAGTGCTACTGGTGGTGGGGTTCTCACAGATACGCAGTATTTT.

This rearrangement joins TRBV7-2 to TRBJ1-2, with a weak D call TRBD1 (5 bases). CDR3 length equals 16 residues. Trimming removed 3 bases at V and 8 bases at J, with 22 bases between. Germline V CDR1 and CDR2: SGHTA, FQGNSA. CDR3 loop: CASSFVGARGREGYTF. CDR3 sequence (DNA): TGTGCCAGCAGCTTTGTAGGAGCAAGGGGCCGGGAAGGCTACACCTTC.

CDR3 nucleotide sequence: TGTGCCAGCAGTTACCCGGGACAGGGGTATGAAAAACTGTTTTTT. As protein: CASSYPGQGYEKLFF. The chain carries TRBV6-6 and TRBJ1-4; the match to TRBD1 covers 10 bases. Germline-derived CDR1 and CDR2 are MNHNY and SVGAGI (reference sequence). Germline trimming cut 2 bases from V and 6 bases from J; bases unmatched to any gene: 3. The CDR3 consists of 15 residues.